A selection of T cell receptor beta chains follows, all from one sample in a study of T cell repertoires in cytomegalovirus infection. MiXCR was run by TCRdb on the reads, yielding one entry per CDR3 protein. This table holds some 320,000 distinct CDR3 sequences, about 28% found once. Antigens of these TCRs are unknown. The specimen was cultured PBMCs, collected from culture after CMV antigen stimulation. These receptor sequences come from a human donor in good health (CMV status not recorded). Some clones in this sample may be carry-over from other donors' samples. Both conserved end residues are part of each CDR3. The D gene is left open where the match is weak. Not all rows give a size; the values are once, few, many and, for expanded clones, a class.

J gene: TRBJ1-4; D gene: -; clone size: many; CDR3 length: 15; V gene: TRBV7-6; CDR3 DNA: TGTGCCAGCAGCTCAGAGACCCGTACTAATGAAAAACTGTTTTTT; CDR3 protein: CASSSETRTNEKLFF
J gene: TRBJ2-1; D gene: -; clone size: -; CDR3 length: 13; V gene: TRBV20-1; CDR3 DNA: TGCAGTGCTGTCCAGGTCCGTTTAGGTGAGCAGTTCTTC; CDR3 protein: CSAVQVRLGEQFF
J gene: TRBJ2-3; D gene: TRBD2; clone size: few; CDR3 length: 14; V gene: TRBV6-1; CDR3 DNA: TGTGCCAGCAGGCCTAGCGGGGGCACAGATACGCAGTATTTT; CDR3 protein: CASRPSGGTDTQYF
J gene: TRBJ1-2; D gene: TRBD1; clone size: -; CDR3 length: 14; V gene: TRBV12-3/TRBV12-4; CDR3 DNA: TGTGCCAGCAGTCAGGACAGGGGGTGGTTTGGCTACACCTTC; CDR3 protein: CASSQDRGWFGYTF
J gene: TRBJ2-2; D gene: TRBD2; clone size: -; CDR3 length: 15; V gene: TRBV11-2; CDR3 DNA: TGTGCCAGCAGCCCGTCGGGGGGACTCACCGGGGAGCTGTTTTTT; CDR3 protein: CASSPSGGLTGELFF
J gene: TRBJ2-2; D gene: TRBD1; clone size: few; CDR3 length: 18; V gene: TRBV12-3/TRBV12-4; CDR3 DNA: TGTGCCAGCAGTCCACCGGAAGGGACAGGAGACGGTACCGGGGAGCTGTTTTTT; CDR3 protein: CASSPPEGTGDGTGELFF
J gene: TRBJ1-3; D gene: -; clone size: -; CDR3 length: 12; V gene: TRBV14; CDR3 DNA: TGTGCCAGCGGCCCACGGAGGGACACCATATATTTT; CDR3 protein: CASGPRRDTIYF
J gene: TRBJ1-2; D gene: -; clone size: -; CDR3 length: 15; V gene: TRBV4-1; CDR3 DNA: TGTGCCAGCAGCCAAGATGGTGCGGTCAACTATGGCTACACCTTC; CDR3 protein: CASSQDGAVNYGYTF
J gene: TRBJ2-6; D gene: -; clone size: -; CDR3 length: 15; V gene: TRBV7-2; CDR3 DNA: TGTGCCAGCAGCTTATGGGGTTCTGGGGCCAACGTCCTGACTTTC; CDR3 protein: CASSLWGSGANVLTF
J gene: TRBJ1-1; D gene: -; clone size: few; CDR3 length: 13; V gene: TRBV28; CDR3 DNA: TGTGCCAGCAGTTTAGTGGGAAATGGTGAAGCTTTCTTT; CDR3 protein: CASSLVGNGEAFF
J gene: TRBJ1-2; D gene: -; clone size: -; CDR3 length: 14; V gene: TRBV7-9; CDR3 DNA: TGTGCCAGCAGCCCGAGGGATAGGGGCTATGGCTACACCTTC; CDR3 protein: CASSPRDRGYGYTF
J gene: TRBJ2-1; D gene: -; clone size: -; CDR3 length: 14; V gene: TRBV7-2; CDR3 DNA: TGTGCCAGCAGCAGGGTCCTCTCCTACAATGAGCAGTTCTTC; CDR3 protein: CASSRVLSYNEQFF
J gene: TRBJ2-7; D gene: -; clone size: -; CDR3 length: 14; V gene: TRBV3-1; CDR3 DNA: TGTGCCAGCAGCCAAGCCCCCCGGGCATCGGAGCAGTACTTC; CDR3 protein: CASSQAPRASEQYF
J gene: TRBJ2-3; D gene: TRBD2; clone size: -; CDR3 length: 15; V gene: TRBV5-5; CDR3 DNA: TGTGCCAGCAGCTTGGGACTAGCGGCATCAGATACGCAGTATTTT; CDR3 protein: CASSLGLAASDTQYF
J gene: TRBJ2-3; D gene: -; clone size: -; CDR3 length: 15; V gene: TRBV11-2; CDR3 DNA: TGTGCCAGCAGCTGGGGAAGCAAAAGCACAGATACGCAGTATTTT; CDR3 protein: CASSWGSKSTDTQYF
J gene: TRBJ2-4; D gene: TRBD1; clone size: -; CDR3 length: 14; V gene: TRBV7-9; CDR3 DNA: TGTGCCAGCAGCCTGGGACAGGGCCTAAACATTCAGTACTTC; CDR3 protein: CASSLGQGLNIQYF
J gene: TRBJ2-1; D gene: TRBD1; clone size: many; CDR3 length: 18; V gene: TRBV6-1; CDR3 DNA: TGTGCCAGCAATAAAAAGGGCGCCATAACGGATTCAGGGGGTGAGCAGTTCTTC; CDR3 protein: CASNKKGAITDSGGEQFF
J gene: TRBJ1-3; D gene: -; clone size: -; CDR3 length: 12; V gene: TRBV12-3/TRBV12-4; CDR3 DNA: TGTGCCAGCAGTTTCGAGCGGAACACCATATATTTT; CDR3 protein: CASSFERNTIYF
J gene: TRBJ1-5; D gene: -; clone size: -; CDR3 length: 15; V gene: TRBV4-1; CDR3 DNA: TGCGCCAGCAGCCAAGGACCCCTAGGAGATCAGCCCCAGCATTTT; CDR3 protein: CASSQGPLGDQPQHF
J gene: TRBJ1-2; D gene: -; clone size: -; CDR3 length: 12; V gene: TRBV7-2; CDR3 DNA: TGTGCCAGCAGCTTAGACCTCTTGGGCTACACCTTC; CDR3 protein: CASSLDLLGYTF
J gene: TRBJ1-2; D gene: TRBD1; clone size: few; CDR3 length: 15; V gene: TRBV7-9; CDR3 DNA: TGTGCCAGCAGCTTAACGAGCAGGGGGCTCCATGGCTACACCTTC; CDR3 protein: CASSLTSRGLHGYTF
J gene: TRBJ1-1; D gene: -; clone size: -; CDR3 length: 13; V gene: TRBV29-1; CDR3 DNA: TGCAGCATAAGGACAACCAGGAACACTGAAGCTTTCTTT; CDR3 protein: CSIRTTRNTEAFF
J gene: TRBJ1-1; D gene: -; clone size: -; CDR3 length: 10; V gene: TRBV29-1; CDR3 DNA: TGCAGCGCGAGGAACACTGAAGCTTTCTTT; CDR3 protein: CSARNTEAFF
J gene: TRBJ1-6; D gene: -; clone size: -; CDR3 length: 15; V gene: TRBV2; CDR3 DNA: TGTGCCAGCAGTGAAGCTCGCCTCGATAATTCACCCCTCCACTTT; CDR3 protein: CASSEARLDNSPLHF
J gene: TRBJ2-3; D gene: -; clone size: few; CDR3 length: 15; V gene: TRBV2; CDR3 DNA: TGTGCCAGCAGGCCTACTGAAGAGAGATTAGATACGCAGTATTTT; CDR3 protein: CASRPTEERLDTQYF
J gene: TRBJ2-3; D gene: TRBD1; clone size: -; CDR3 length: 14; V gene: TRBV2; CDR3 DNA: TGTGCCAGCAGGGGTACAGGGGGGCTGAATACGCAGTATTTT; CDR3 protein: CASRGTGGLNTQYF
J gene: TRBJ1-2; D gene: TRBD1; clone size: -; CDR3 length: 15; V gene: TRBV6-5; CDR3 DNA: TGTGCCAGCAGTTACTCAGGGGACAGGGGCTATGGCTACACCTTC; CDR3 protein: CASSYSGDRGYGYTF
J gene: TRBJ1-1; D gene: -; clone size: -; CDR3 length: 15; V gene: TRBV7-9; CDR3 DNA: TGTGCCAGCAGCTTAAGGTCTGGTCCGAACACTGAAGCTTTCTTT; CDR3 protein: CASSLRSGPNTEAFF
J gene: TRBJ1-1; D gene: -; clone size: -; CDR3 length: 12; V gene: TRBV4-1; CDR3 DNA: TGCGCCAGCAGCCAAGATGGGACTGAAGCTTTCTTT; CDR3 protein: CASSQDGTEAFF
J gene: TRBJ2-3; D gene: TRBD2; clone size: -; CDR3 length: 17; V gene: TRBV12-5; CDR3 DNA: TGTGCTAGTGGTTTGAGCGGGGGGATAGGTACCACAGATACGCAGTATTTT; CDR3 protein: CASGLSGGIGTTDTQYF
J gene: TRBJ2-1; D gene: TRBD1; clone size: -; CDR3 length: 15; V gene: TRBV7-3; CDR3 DNA: TGTGCCAGCAGCCCCACAGGACAGGCCGAAGGTGAGCAGTTCTTC; CDR3 protein: CASSPTGQAEGEQFF
J gene: TRBJ1-2; D gene: TRBD1; clone size: many; CDR3 length: 13; V gene: TRBV5-6; CDR3 DNA: TGTGCCAGCAGGCGGCAGGGGGCAGGTGGCTACACCTTC; CDR3 protein: CASRRQGAGGYTF
J gene: TRBJ1-5; D gene: TRBD1; clone size: -; CDR3 length: 15; V gene: TRBV28; CDR3 DNA: TGTGCCAGCAGTTTTACAGGGGGCAGAGGTCAGCCCCAGCATTTT; CDR3 protein: CASSFTGGRGQPQHF
J gene: TRBJ2-7; D gene: TRBD2; clone size: few; CDR3 length: 17; V gene: TRBV28; CDR3 DNA: TGTGCCAGCAGTGATGGACTAGCGGGAGGGCCGGTCTACGAGCAGTACTTC; CDR3 protein: CASSDGLAGGPVYEQYF
J gene: TRBJ1-6; D gene: -; clone size: once; CDR3 length: 15; V gene: TRBV11-2; CDR3 DNA: TGTGCCAGCAGCTCGGACATCGCCAACAATTCACCCCTCCACTTT; CDR3 protein: CASSSDIANNSPLHF
J gene: TRBJ2-7; D gene: TRBD1; clone size: -; CDR3 length: 15; V gene: TRBV7-9; CDR3 DNA: TGTGCCAGCAGTTCCCCGGGACAGGGTCGGTACGAGCAGTACTTC; CDR3 protein: CASSSPGQGRYEQYF
J gene: TRBJ2-1; D gene: -; clone size: once; CDR3 length: 15; V gene: TRBV12-3/TRBV12-4; CDR3 DNA: TGTGCCAGCAGGCAAAGCTGGAGCTCCTACAATGAGCAGTTCTTC; CDR3 protein: CASRQSWSSYNEQFF
J gene: TRBJ1-3; D gene: -; clone size: -; CDR3 length: 13; V gene: TRBV19; CDR3 DNA: TGTGCCAGTAGCCGACAGCATGGAAACACCATATATTTT; CDR3 protein: CASSRQHGNTIYF
J gene: TRBJ1-6; D gene: -; clone size: -; CDR3 length: 15; V gene: TRBV20-1; CDR3 DNA: TGCAGTGCCGGCTTCGGGGGACGCAGGGATTCACCCCTCCACTTT; CDR3 protein: CSAGFGGRRDSPLHF
J gene: TRBJ1-2; D gene: -; clone size: many; CDR3 length: 14; V gene: TRBV14; CDR3 DNA: TGTGCCAGCAGCCAAGATGGCAGTCTCTATGGCTACACCTTC; CDR3 protein: CASSQDGSLYGYTF
J gene: TRBJ1-1; D gene: -; clone size: -; CDR3 length: 14; V gene: TRBV2; CDR3 DNA: TGTGCCAGCACCCGCCCTCCCGACAGGATAGAAGCTTTCTTT; CDR3 protein: CASTRPPDRIEAFF
J gene: TRBJ1-5; D gene: -; clone size: -; CDR3 length: 14; V gene: TRBV27; CDR3 DNA: TGTGCCAGCAGTCTCGGGGGGGACAATCAGCCCCAGCATTTT; CDR3 protein: CASSLGGDNQPQHF
J gene: TRBJ2-2; D gene: TRBD2; clone size: -; CDR3 length: 16; V gene: TRBV5-1; CDR3 DNA: TGCGCCAGCAGCTTCATGGGACTAGCGGACACCGGGGAGCTGTTTTTT; CDR3 protein: CASSFMGLADTGELFF
J gene: TRBJ1-5; D gene: -; clone size: many; CDR3 length: 14; V gene: TRBV12-3/TRBV12-4; CDR3 DNA: TGTGCCAGCAGTACACAGGGCTACAATCAGCCCCAGCATTTT; CDR3 protein: CASSTQGYNQPQHF
J gene: TRBJ1-2; D gene: -; clone size: -; CDR3 length: 15; V gene: TRBV27; CDR3 DNA: TGTGCCAGCAGTTTATCTGGGGGCTCCTCCTATGGCTACACCTTC; CDR3 protein: CASSLSGGSSYGYTF
J gene: TRBJ1-2; D gene: -; clone size: -; CDR3 length: 13; V gene: TRBV6-1; CDR3 DNA: TGTGCCACCAACAGGAATTCTAACTATGGCTACACCTTC; CDR3 protein: CATNRNSNYGYTF
J gene: TRBJ2-1; D gene: TRBD2; clone size: -; CDR3 length: 17; V gene: TRBV28; CDR3 DNA: TGTGCCAGCAGTAAACAGACGGGACTAGCGGGATCCAATGAGCAGTTCTTC; CDR3 protein: CASSKQTGLAGSNEQFF
J gene: TRBJ1-5; D gene: -; clone size: once; CDR3 length: 18; V gene: TRBV15; CDR3 DNA: TGTGCCACCAGCAGAGACAGGGACGAGGGGTATAGCAATCAGCCCCAGCATTTT; CDR3 protein: CATSRDRDEGYSNQPQHF
J gene: TRBJ2-1; D gene: TRBD2; clone size: many; CDR3 length: 16; V gene: TRBV7-9; CDR3 DNA: TGTGCCAGCAGCCCAAAAACTAGCGGGAGTAACAATGAGCAGTTCTTC; CDR3 protein: CASSPKTSGSNNEQFF
J gene: TRBJ1-2; D gene: -; clone size: -; CDR3 length: 15; V gene: TRBV27; CDR3 DNA: TGTGCCAGCAGTCCCACGAGGGATAGTTCCTATAGCTACACCTTC; CDR3 protein: CASSPTRDSSYSYTF
J gene: TRBJ2-7; D gene: -; clone size: -; CDR3 length: 13; V gene: TRBV28; CDR3 DNA: TGTGCCAGCGCCCCGGGGAGTACCTACGAGCAGTACTTC; CDR3 protein: CASAPGSTYEQYF
J gene: TRBJ2-4; D gene: -; clone size: -; CDR3 length: 14; V gene: TRBV19; CDR3 DNA: TGTGCCAGTAGTCCCGGTATGGGGCGAAACATTCAGTACTTC; CDR3 protein: CASSPGMGRNIQYF
J gene: TRBJ2-1; D gene: -; clone size: few; CDR3 length: 15; V gene: TRBV6-1; CDR3 DNA: TGTGCCAGCAGACACACCGGGAGCTCCTACAATGAGCAGTTCTTC; CDR3 protein: CASRHTGSSYNEQFF
J gene: TRBJ2-2; D gene: -; clone size: few; CDR3 length: 18; V gene: TRBV4-1; CDR3 DNA: TGCGCCAGCAGCCAAGATATGAGAAGCCCACGAAACACCGGGGAGCTGTTTTTT; CDR3 protein: CASSQDMRSPRNTGELFF